The 10 T cell receptor beta chains in this list originate from one sample, sequenced in a study of blood T cell repertoires in COVID-19. The protocol was immunoSEQ multiplex PCR, while the TCRdb copy is restricted to in-frame clones and leaves out a portion. The table lists 250,000 to 350,000 clones, roughly 84% of them singletons, with 15% to 19% in the top ten. Sequencing input: peripheral blood. The receptor set was obtained from a person in their 70s with COVID-19, enrolled during active disease.

This sequence joins TRBV11-3 and TRBJ2-3, with a possible D match to TRBD1 (6 bases). The ends were cut back, 5 bases at V and 6 bases at J, with 15 bases in the middle. Per the germline V gene, CDR1 is SGHNT and CDR2 is YENEEA. CDR3 length: 14 amino acids. The CDR3 coding sequence is TGTGCCAGCAGCCCGACTCACCAGGGGGATACGCAGTATTTT. Translating gives CASSPTHQGDTQYF.

The chain recombines TRBV28 with TRBJ1-4, with 8 bases fitting TRBD1. This CDR3 has 16 amino acids. Germline lookup yields CDR1 MDHEN and CDR2 SYDVKM. With V trimmed by 3 bases and J by 8 bases, 11 bases remained unmatched. DNA of the CDR3: TGTGCCAGCAGTTTCCCCCGGACAGGGAGGGAGGAAAAACTGTTTTTT. Its protein product is CASSFPRTGREEKLFF.

The chain employs TRBV5-1 and TRBJ2-3; 9 positions agree with TRBD2. Germline trimming cut 4 bases from V and 4 bases from J; bases unmatched to any gene: 4. Germline V gene lookup returns CDR1 SGHRS and CDR2 YFSETQ. This CDR3 is 14 amino acids long. CDR3 sequence (DNA): TGCGCCAGCAGCCCGGGACTAGCAGCAGATACGCAGTATTTT. Encoded protein: CASSPGLAADTQYF.

This chain connects TRBV28 to TRBJ2-7, with D perhaps matching TRBD2 (6 bases). The germline V gene encodes CDR1 MDHEN and CDR2 SYDVKM. Trimming cost V 5 bases and J 0 bases, with 14 bases left between them. The CDR3 consists of 15 residues. The CDR3 here is CASSPGTPGSYEQYF. The CDR3 DNA reads as TGTGCCAGCAGTCCCGGGACTCCAGGCTCCTACGAGCAGTACTTC.

V gene TRBV5-6 combines with J gene TRBJ1-3, with 12 positions matching TRBD1. J gave up 0 bases and V 3 bases, and 10 bases lay outside the gene matches. Germline V gene data show CDR1 as SGHDT and CDR2 as YYEEEE. The CDR3 spans 19 residues. The CDR3 nucleotides are TGTGCCAGCAGCTCCCTGGGACAGGGGGCTACTTTCTCTGGAAACACCATATATTTT. It is translated as CASSSLGQGATFSGNTIYF.

Only one count was recorded for this clone. The chain is built from TRBV19 and TRBJ1-1, with a possible D match to TRBD1 (5 bases). The CDR3 contains 17 residues. The germline V gene has CDR1 LNHDA and CDR2 SQIVND (reference sequence). V lost 3 bases to trimming and J lost 4 bases, with 21 bases between them. The CDR3 DNA sequence: TGTGCCAGTAGTATGAGTTGGGGGGGATACGGGGTCACTGAAGCTTTCTTT. It encodes CASSMSWGGYGVTEAFF.

The chain recombines TRBV14 with TRBJ2-2, with D possibly being TRBD2 (5 bases). Germline V CDR1 and CDR2: SGHDN, FVKESK. V lost 4 bases to trimming and J lost 7 bases, with 10 bases between them. The CDR3 length is 13 residues. DNA of the CDR3: TGTGCCAGCAGCCTGGTGAGGGTCGGGGAGCTGTTTTTT. Protein: CASSLVRVGELFF. The variable domain in full, completed from reference TRBV14 and TRBJ2-2, reads EAGVTQFPSHSVIEKGQTVTLRCDPISGHDNLYWYRRVMGKEIKFLLHFVKESKQDESGMPNNRFLAERTGGTYSTLKVQPAELEDSGVYFCASSLVRVGELFFGEGSRLTVL.

The rearrangement uses TRBV28 and TRBJ1-4; no clear D. The V end lost 1 base, the J end lost 7 bases, and 19 bases lay between the germline ends. This CDR3 contains 17 residues. The germline V gene has CDR1 MDHEN and CDR2 SYDVKM. The CDR3 DNA is TGTGCCAGCAGTTTATATTACAGCTTGGACTCCCCTGAAAAACTGTTTTTT. As protein: CASSLYYSLDSPEKLFF.

The chain recombines TRBV19 with TRBJ1-6, with D perhaps matching TRBD1 (6 bases). Trimming removed 3 bases from V and 6 bases from J, with 18 bases in between. Per germline, CDR1 LNHDA and CDR2 SQIVND (reference sequence). The CDR3 covers 17 residues. This CDR3 reads CASSILQTGLTNSPLHF. The CDR3 DNA is TGTGCCAGTAGTATTCTTCAGACAGGCCTTACTAATTCACCCCTCCACTTT.

CDR3 protein: CASSRSGGTEAFF. The CDR3 region has the DNA TGTGCCAGCTCACGCAGCGGGGGCACTGAAGCTTTCTTT. The chain uses TRBV18 and TRBJ1-1; perhaps TRBD1 as D (5 bases). Looked up from germline, CDR1 is KGHSH and CDR2 is LQKENI. Trimming stripped 4 bases from V and 4 bases from J, with 10 bases between. The CDR3 loop spans 13 amino acids.